One and the same sample provided the 15 T cell receptor beta chains below, sequenced in a study of Ad26.COV2.S vaccination and SARS-CoV-2 variants. Treatment noted: roughly 19 received Ad26.COV2.S at low or high dose, single or two shots; 5 received placebo; per-sample allocation not given. The study sampled participants on day 63 after the first vaccine or placebo injection. Some clones are missing from TCRdb's copy, which holds only in-frame ones; the method was immunoSEQ multiplex PCR. The table includes 300,000 to 350,000 clones, roughly 89% detected once. Material: peripheral blood, obtained in a trial of Ad26.COV2.S vaccine versus placebo. The receptors originated from a person between 18 and 59 years old who received the Ad26.COV2.S COVID-19 vaccine or a placebo.

The chain links TRBV2 to TRBJ2-7; 7 bases are a match to TRBD1. The CDR3 is made up of 13 amino acids. V dropped 6 bases and J dropped 3; count of bases not matched to a gene: 5. Per the germline V gene, CDR1 is SNHLY and CDR2 is FYNNEI. Here the CDR3 DNA reads TGTGCCAGCAGGCCGGGACAGCGCTACGAGCAGTACTTC. Its protein is CASRPGQRYEQYF.

Of note for this clone: At the DNA level, this CDR3 is encoded by other sequences in the same sample as well. V usage is TRBV5-4 and J usage is TRBJ1-1, with no clear D. The length of the CDR3 is 12 residues. Trimming removed 0 bases at V and 5 bases at J, with 5 bases between. The germline V gene has CDR1 SGHNT and CDR2 YYREEE (reference sequence). The CDR3 DNA is TGTGCCAGCAGCTTGGGGAGGACTGAAGCTTTCTTT. Translating gives CASSLGRTEAFF.

The V call is TRBV13, the J call TRBJ2-7; 8 positions agree with TRBD1. The germline V gene encodes CDR1 PRHDT and CDR2 FYEKMQ (reference sequence). After removal of 4 bases from V and 5 bases from J, the junction contained 7 bases not matched to a gene. The CDR3 has 14 residues. CDR3 in DNA: TGTGCCAGCAGCTCGGCGGACAGGGAGGACGAGCAGTACTTC. Protein product: CASSSADREDEQYF.

This rearrangement joins TRBV7-2 to TRBJ2-7; 9 bases line up with TRBD1. The germline V gene encodes CDR1 SGHTA and CDR2 FQGNSA. With V trimmed by 4 bases and J by 6 bases, 10 bases remained unmatched. This CDR3 is built from 15 residues. The CDR3 spells CASSWIPGTGTEQYF. Written as DNA, the CDR3 is TGTGCCAGCAGCTGGATCCCCGGGACAGGGACCGAGCAGTACTTC.

The rearrangement uses TRBV4-3 and TRBJ2-5; D possibly corresponds to TRBD1 (6 bases). The CDR3 loop spans 15 amino acids. Germline CDR1 reads LGHNA; CDR2 reads YSLEER. The germline V and J ends were trimmed by 4 bases and 2 bases, with 14 bases remaining between them. In nucleotides, the CDR3 is TGCGCCAGCAGCCCATTCGCAGGGGCGCAAGAGACCCAGTACTTC. Its protein product is CASSPFAGAQETQYF.

The CDR3 nucleotides are TGTGCCAGCAGCTTGTTACAGGGGGCCAACGAGCAGTACTTC. Translation: CASSLLQGANEQYF. The chain links TRBV5-4 to TRBJ2-7, with 9 bases that match TRBD1. The CDR3 spans 14 residues. J lost 5 bases, V lost 1 base, and 4 bases had no gene match. Per the germline V gene, CDR1 is SGHNT and CDR2 is YYREEE (reference sequence).

The rearrangement uses TRBV29-1 and TRBJ2-2, with TRBD2 matching 7 bases. J gave up 6 bases and V 5 bases, and 9 bases lay outside the gene matches. The CDR3 is 14 residues long. Germline V gene data show CDR1 as SQVTM and CDR2 as ANQGSEA. The CDR3 loop is CSVTSSGKSGELFF. As DNA, the CDR3 is TGCAGCGTTACCTCCAGCGGGAAGTCCGGGGAGCTGTTTTTT.

The chain combines TRBV18 with TRBJ2-5, with D possibly matching TRBD1 (5 bases). The CDR3 runs to 15 residues. Germline lookup yields CDR1 KGHSH and CDR2 LQKENI. Trimming took off 0 bases at V and 2 bases at J, with 10 bases between the two ends. In DNA, the CDR3 is TGTGCCAGCTCACCACCCGGACATCTTCAAGAGACCCAGTACTTC. It specifies CASSPPGHLQETQYF.

The chain is built from TRBV9 and TRBJ2-5; D is perhaps TRBD1 (5 bases). CDR3 length: 15 amino acids. The V gene lost 0 bases and the J gene lost 2 bases, with 11 bases spanning the gap. Germline CDR1 is SGDLS and CDR2 is YYNGEE. CDR3 bases: TGTGCCAGCAGCGTAGATGGGCAGGGACAAGAGACCCAGTACTTC. Translated: CASSVDGQGQETQYF.

This chain uses TRBV6-1 with TRBJ1-6, with unresolved D. Trimming stripped 2 bases from V and 8 bases from J, with 10 bases between. Germline lookup yields CDR1 MNHNS and CDR2 SASEGT. The CDR3 covers 14 residues. The CDR3, as DNA: TGTGCCAGCAGTGAATGGGTTCGGGATTCACCCCTCCACTTT. Its translation: CASSEWVRDSPLHF.

The chain couples TRBV7-2 to TRBJ1-1; a possible D gene is TRBD1 (6 bases). Trimming removed 6 bases at V and 3 bases at J, with 14 bases between. The germline CDR1 and CDR2 sequences are SGHTA and FQGNSA. The CDR3 totals 14 residues. CDR3 loop: CASRTGTWDTEAFF. As DNA, the CDR3 is TGTGCCAGCAGGACAGGTACTTGGGACACTGAAGCTTTCTTT.

V and J are TRBV27 and TRBJ1-3, with D possibly being TRBD1 (5 bases). With 8 bases removed from V and 3 bases from J, the gap between germline ends came to 11 bases. In germline, CDR1 is MNHEY, CDR2 SMNVEV (reference sequence). CDR3 length: 13 amino acids. CDR3 region: CASALGRGNTIYF. DNA for the CDR3: TGTGCCAGCGCCCTGGGGCGTGGAAACACCATATATTTT.

V is TRBV18 and J is TRBJ1-4; D perhaps matches TRBD1 (5 bases). This CDR3 is built from 16 residues. Germline loops: CDR1 KGHSH, CDR2 LQKENI. V shed 3 bases and J shed 8 bases, with 19 bases lying between them. In nucleotides, the CDR3 is TGTGCCAGCTCACCCCAGAGCCAGGGATTGGACGAAAAACTGTTTTTT. This codes for CASSPQSQGLDEKLFF.

In this sample, this clone turned up once. CDR3 sequence (DNA): TGTGCCAGCAGTTTGGGGGACGGAATTACCTACGAGCAGTACTTC. Encoded protein: CASSLGDGITYEQYF. This chain links TRBV27 with TRBJ2-7, with D perhaps TRBD1 or TRBD2 (5 bases each). This CDR3 contains 15 residues. CDR1 MNHEY and CDR2 SMNVEV come from the germline V gene (reference sequence). V lost 3 bases and J 2 bases, leaving 14 bases between the germline ends.

There are a few counts of this clone. This chain joins TRBV11-2 and TRBJ1-3; TRBD1 agrees at 7 bases. The V gene end was trimmed by 5 bases and the J gene end by 0 bases; junction bases not matched to a gene: 7. The CDR3 runs to 16 residues. Germline CDR1 and CDR2: SGHAT and FQNNGV. The CDR3 spells CASSRRDSPSGNTIYF. CDR3 bases: TGTGCCAGCAGCCGCCGGGACAGTCCCTCTGGAAACACCATATATTTT.